The 4 T cell receptor beta chains in this list originate from one sample, sequenced in a study of shared clonotypes between healthy human individuals. TCRdb keeps only in-frame clones here, not all; method: immunoSEQ multiplex PCR. Of 2 million to 2.5 million clones listed, approximately 94% are singletons. The material sequenced was naive CD4+ T cells sorted from blood. Stated subset: CD45RA+ positively selected. The receptors stem from a man younger than 30 in good health.

The V gene is TRBV6-1, the J gene TRBJ2-5; 8 bases are a match to TRBD1. Germline V lookup: CDR1 MNHNS, CDR2 SASEGT. The CDR3 has 15 amino acids. Unmatched junction bases numbered 9, after V lost 5 bases and J lost 4 bases. The CDR3 sequence: CASSHTGGRGETQYF. The CDR3 DNA reads as TGTGCCAGCAGTCATACAGGGGGAAGAGGAGAGACCCAGTACTTC.

This clone was observed once. This rearrangement joins TRBV6-1 to TRBJ2-2; 9 bases fit TRBD1. Germline CDR1 is MNHNS and CDR2 is SASEGT. The CDR3 extends over 15 amino acids. The J segment lost 4 bases and the V segment lost 6 bases, leaving 6 bases of the junction unmatched. In nucleotides, the CDR3 is TGTGCCAGCAGAGGGACAGGGTTGGTCACCGGGGAGCTGTTTTTT. Translation gives CASRGTGLVTGELFF.

The V and J genes are TRBV11-2 and TRBJ2-7, with D hard to call. V lost 6 bases and J lost 2, with 8 bases in between. Per germline, CDR1 SGHAT and CDR2 FQNNGV. The CDR3 length is 12 residues. CDR3: CASSEYPYEQYF. DNA of the CDR3: TGTGCCAGCAGTGAGTACCCCTACGAGCAGTACTTC.

The chain joins TRBV15 to TRBJ1-4; a weak D match, TRBD1 (5 bases). Germline lookup yields CDR1 LNHNV and CDR2 YYDKDF (reference sequence). CDR3 length: 15 residues. V lost 5 bases to trimming and J lost 7 bases, with 17 bases between them. CDR3 region: CATSPLGSGGEKLFF. The DNA for the CDR3 is TGTGCCACCAGCCCTCTAGGGTCTGGGGGTGAAAAACTGTTTTTT.